This entry lists 24 T cell receptor beta chains sequenced from one sample in a study of identical twins. TCRdb itself ran the 5' RACE reads through MiXCR, one entry per CDR3 protein. The table shows 600,000 to 800,000 distinct CDR3 sequences, with about 20% occurring only once. The same data also went into a second study, on T cells expressing NK-cell markers.

The sequenced material came from PBMCs. Every receptor here comes from a woman between 18 and 29 years old in good health.

This clonotype was counted between two and nine times. The J gene is TRBJ2-7, the V gene TRBV6-2 or TRBV6-3; D might be TRBD2 (6 bases). Trimming shortened V by 0 bases and J by 2 bases, and 20 bases separated the two germline ends. The CDR3 sequence is 18 residues long. Germline loops: CDR1 MNHEY, CDR2 SVGEGT. CDR3 in DNA: TGTGCCAGCAGTTACTCGAGATCAGGCGGGAAGGGTCCCTACGAGCAGTACTTC. Its protein product is CASSYSRSGGKGPYEQYF.

In this sample, this clonotype turned up a few times. J is TRBJ2-3 and V is TRBV29-1, with D unresolved. Trimming shortened V by 2 bases and J by 2 bases, and 8 bases separated the two germline ends. This CDR3 has 13 amino acids. From germline, CDR1 is SQVTM and CDR2 ANQGSEA. The chain's CDR3 is CSVESGPTDTQYF. The CDR3 region has the DNA TGCAGCGTTGAAAGTGGACCCACAGATACGCAGTATTTT.

This clonotype showed up many times. The chain joins TRBV7-2 to TRBJ2-3; D is unclear. Germline V CDR1 and CDR2: SGHTA, FQGNSA. Trimming took 5 bases from V and 4 from J, leaving 7 bases between them. The CDR3 runs 12 residues. The CDR3 nucleotides read TGTGCCAGCAGCCCTCCGTCAGATACGCAGTATTTT. Translation: CASSPPSDTQYF.

Only a few counts were recorded for this clonotype. The rearrangement uses TRBV7-8 and TRBJ2-1; D unresolved. The CDR3 runs to 11 residues. Germline V gene lookup returns CDR1 SGHVS and CDR2 FQNEAQ. V was clipped by 6 bases and J by 10 bases, with 10 bases between them. As DNA, the CDR3 is TGTGCCAGCAGGAAACAAGGCGAGCAGTTCTTC. Translated: CASRKQGEQFF.

In its sample, this clonotype was seen many times. The V and J genes are TRBV6-6 and TRBJ1-2; D perhaps matches TRBD1 (5 bases). The V gene's germline CDR1 is MNHNY and CDR2 SVGAGI (reference sequence). V shed 6 bases and J shed 3 bases, with 8 bases lying between them. The CDR3 runs to 12 residues. The CDR3 region has the DNA TGTGCCAGCAGGGGGACGGACTATGGCTACACCTTC. Translation gives CASRGTDYGYTF.

The rearrangement joins TRBV5-5 to TRBJ2-4; D gene uncertain. Germline V lookup: CDR1 SGHKS, CDR2 YYEKEE (reference sequence). V dropped 1 base and J dropped 9 bases, with 23 bases sitting between them. CDR3 length equals 17 residues. As DNA, the CDR3 is TGTGCCAGCAGCTTGCGCATGGCAGGCCAGACCCTATCCATTCAGTACTTC. Encoded protein: CASSLRMAGQTLSIQYF.

This clonotype was counted between two and nine times. The V and J genes are TRBV20-1 and TRBJ2-3; the match to TRBD2 covers 7 bases. V trimming: 5 bases; J trimming: 7 bases; junction bases outside the gene matches: 9. From germline, CDR1 is DFQATT and CDR2 SNEGSKA (reference sequence). This CDR3 has 13 amino acids. The chain's CDR3 is CSAEGGSGNTQYF. The CDR3 DNA sequence: TGCAGTGCTGAGGGCGGGAGTGGGAATACGCAGTATTTT.

This rearrangement joins TRBV6-1 to TRBJ2-1, with 11 positions matching TRBD2. CDR1 MNHNS and CDR2 SASEGT come from the germline V gene. The CDR3 is made up of 15 amino acids. J was trimmed by 8 bases and V by 7 bases; bases with no gene match: 10. For the CDR3, the DNA is TGTGCCAGCAACATTATAGCGGGGGGGAGGGATGAGCAGTTCTTC. Its protein is CASNIIAGGRDEQFF.

J is TRBJ2-2 and V is TRBV12-3 or TRBV12-4; the D is unclear. V was pared by 6 bases and J by 6 bases, with 14 bases between. The CDR3 runs to 14 residues. The CDR3 DNA reads as TGTGCCAGCAGATTTCAAGGGTCTCCCGGGGAGCTGTTTTTT. Protein product: CASRFQGSPGELFF.

This clonotype appeared a single time. The CDR3 protein is CASRPNQGKGTGELFF. The CDR3 nucleotides are TGTGCCAGCAGACCAAATCAAGGAAAGGGCACCGGGGAGCTGTTTTTT. V is TRBV6-2 or TRBV6-3 and J is TRBJ2-2; D is ambiguous. Per the germline V gene, CDR1 is MNHEY and CDR2 is SVGEGT. The CDR3 consists of 16 residues. V lost 6 bases, J lost 4 bases, and 18 bases lay in between.

J is TRBJ1-1 and V is TRBV20-1; a possible D gene is TRBD1 (6 bases). The CDR3 is made up of 13 amino acids. Per the germline V gene, CDR1 is DFQATT and CDR2 is SNEGSKA (reference sequence). The CDR3 here is CRLDSTFGSEAFF. DNA for the CDR3: TGCAGGCTGGACAGTACCTTTGGGTCTGAAGCTTTCTTT.

This clonotype was detected a few times. The genes are TRBV5-6 and TRBJ2-7; the D is unclear. This CDR3 has 14 residues. Germline V gives CDR1 SGHDT, CDR2 YYEEEE. With 0 bases removed from V and 0 bases from J, the gap between germline ends came to 7 bases. DNA for the CDR3: TGTGCCAGCAGCTTGGGACACAACTCCTACGAGCAGTACTTC. Protein sequence: CASSLGHNSYEQYF.

The CDR3 coding sequence is TGTGCCAGCTCACCAACCGGGGGGGCCTATGAGCAGTTCTTC. Translated: CASSPTGGAYEQFF. V is TRBV18 and J is TRBJ2-1, with TRBD2 matching 8 bases. There are 14 residues in the CDR3. Germline V gene lookup returns CDR1 KGHSH and CDR2 LQKENI. With V trimmed by 2 bases and J by 8 bases, 5 bases remained unmatched.

A few counts support this clonotype. This chain connects TRBV25-1 to TRBJ2-3; either TRBD1 or TRBD2 may fit D (5 bases each). Germline V CDR1 and CDR2: MGHDK, SYGVNS. V lost 7 bases, J lost 4 bases, and 15 bases lay in between. The CDR3 is 14 amino acids. CDR3 in DNA: TGTGCCAGCACAGGGACCGTGGTGGCAGATACGCAGTATTTT. Translated: CASTGTVVADTQYF.

The rearrangement joins TRBV20-1 to TRBJ1-1; the D gene is possibly TRBD1 (6 bases). The CDR3 has 12 residues. Germline V gives CDR1 DFQATT, CDR2 SNEGSKA (reference sequence). V lost 3 bases and J 9 bases, leaving 14 bases between the germline ends. This CDR3 is CSASSGQLKAFF. The CDR3 nucleotides read TGCAGTGCTAGCTCTGGACAGCTAAAAGCTTTCTTT.

CDR3 bases: TGTGCCAGCAGCCCAGCGGGGGGGCCGGGCAATGAGCAGTTCTTC. This sequence encodes CASSPAGGPGNEQFF. The J gene is TRBJ2-1, the V gene TRBV7-3; 10 bases are shared with TRBD2. The V gene end was trimmed by 5 bases and the J gene end by 6 bases; junction bases not matched to a gene: 7. CDR1 is SGHTA and CDR2 is FQGTGA in the germline V gene. The length of the CDR3 is 15 residues.

This clonotype turned up a few times. V gene TRBV5-1 combines with J gene TRBJ2-3, with 9 bases lining up with TRBD2. Germline V lookup: CDR1 SGHRS, CDR2 YFSETQ. There are 14 residues in the CDR3. J lost 3 bases, V lost 6 bases, and 5 bases had no gene match. The CDR3 sequence: CASTTGLATDTQYF. CDR3 bases: TGCGCCAGCACAACGGGACTAGCAACAGATACGCAGTATTTT.

This sequence joins TRBV20-1 and TRBJ2-3, with D tentatively TRBD2 (6 bases). Trimming took off 8 bases at V and 2 bases at J, with 11 bases between the two ends. CDR1 is DFQATT and CDR2 is SNEGSKA in the germline V gene (reference sequence). The CDR3 extends over 12 amino acids. Here the CDR3 reads CSWAGLTDTQYF. The CDR3 nucleotides read TGCAGTTGGGCGGGACTCACAGATACGCAGTATTTT.

The CDR3 protein is CASSLELGGEQFF. The CDR3 bases are TGTGCCAGCAGCTTAGAGTTAGGAGGCGAGCAGTTCTTC. V gene TRBV7-2 combines with J gene TRBJ2-1; a possible D gene is TRBD2 (5 bases). CDR1 SGHTA and CDR2 FQGNSA come from the germline V gene. The CDR3 length is 13 residues. The V end lost 1 base, the J end lost 10 bases, and 11 bases lay between the germline ends.

Worth noting for this clonotype: A junction end diverges from the germline sequence, so it may reflect a read error. V and J are TRBV20-1 and TRBJ2-2, with 10 bases identical to TRBD1. The CDR3 loop spans 14 amino acids. In germline, CDR1 is DFQATT, CDR2 SNEGSKA (reference sequence). CDR3 sequence reads: CSAGQGGNPGELFF. DNA for the CDR3: TGCAGTGCTGGACAGGGGGGGAACCCCGGGGAGCTGTTTTTT.

V is TRBV6-1 and J is TRBJ2-3; D remains ambiguous. This CDR3 has 16 amino acids. The V end lost 3 bases, the J end lost 0 bases, and 13 bases lay between the germline ends. Germline V gene lookup returns CDR1 MNHNS and CDR2 SASEGT. CDR3 nucleotide sequence: TGTGCCAGCAGTGACGTGGTCACCACTAGCACAGATACGCAGTATTTT. This codes for CASSDVVTTSTDTQYF.

CDR3 amino acids: CASSHPGQVNTGELFF. CDR3 nucleotide sequence: TGTGCCAGCAGCCACCCGGGACAGGTTAACACCGGGGAGCTGTTTTTT. This sequence joins TRBV7-9 and TRBJ2-2, with 8 nucleotides matching TRBD1. The ends lost 5 bases at V and 2 bases at J; junction bases unmatched: 7. Germline V gives CDR1 SEHNR, CDR2 FQNEAQ (reference sequence). The CDR3 runs to 16 residues.

This clonotype has only a few counts. This chain uses TRBV7-9 with TRBJ2-5, with TRBD1 matching over 7 bases. CDR1 and CDR2 from the germline V gene are SEHNR and FQNEAQ (reference sequence). The CDR3 loop spans 16 amino acids. V dropped 5 bases and J dropped 2; count of bases not matched to a gene: 11. CDR3 DNA sequence: TGTGCCAGCAGCCCCGACGGCGACAGGGCTCAAGAGACCCAGTACTTC. Amino acid sequence: CASSPDGDRAQETQYF.

This clonotype was observed many times. This chain joins TRBV5-6 and TRBJ1-5; tentatively, D is TRBD1 (5 bases). The CDR3 covers 15 residues. Germline CDR1 and CDR2: SGHDT and YYEEEE. V was shortened by 1 base and J by 4 bases, with 12 bases between the two germline ends. CDR3 loop: CASSLKGTGNQPQHF. CDR3 coding DNA: TGTGCCAGCAGCTTGAAGGGGACGGGAAATCAGCCCCAGCATTTT.